The entry below gives a single T cell receptor beta chain sequence along with its context. This CDR3 region has 12 residues. Between the trimmed V and J ends, which lost 7 bases and 4 bases, there was a span of 10 bases. Per germline, CDR1 MDHEN and CDR2 SYDVKM. Living in roughly 23 US areas, the participants were between roughly 18 and 90 years of age. Recovered status in Cohort 3 required two negative PCRs, clearance, or symptom resolution. This sample stems from a study of blood T cell repertoires in COVID-19. In the study overall: Acute and convalescent COVID-19 specimens originated in the United States, Italy and Spain.

Using immunoSEQ multiplex PCR, the repertoire was profiled, and TCRdb retains in-frame clones only, with some absent. The sample consists of about 250,000 clones, 65% to 90% of them appearing once. Sequenced input: PBMCs or T cells enriched from blood (not recorded which). V usage is TRBV28 and J usage is TRBJ2-5; a weak D match, TRBD2 (6 bases). The clonotype originates from a man aged 18-30 years who had recovered from COVID-19. The CDR3 coding sequence is TGTGCCAGCAAGGGACTCTTAGAGACCCAGTACTTC. This translates into CASKGLLETQYF.